The 32 T cell receptor beta chains presented below share a single source sample, sequenced in a study of OX40 agonist ivuxolimab in advanced cancers. TCRdb's copy holds only in-frame clones and misses some; the assay was immunoSEQ multiplex PCR. Here the sample spans roughly 15,000 clones, 87% being singletons. The sequences come from CD4+ or CD8+ T cells sorted from blood, collected in a trial of the OX40 agonist ivuxolimab. The receptors here all came from an adult with an advanced solid tumor such as melanoma, head and neck, liver or kidney cancer.

The chain combines TRBV11-3 with TRBJ2-2; D is undetermined. Trimming left V 1 base short and J 6 bases short, with 9 bases between. CDR3 length equals 14 residues. In germline, CDR1 is SGHNT, CDR2 YENEEA. CDR3 nucleotide sequence: TGTGCCAGCAGCTTAGGCGAAAACGCCGGGGAGCTGTTTTTT. Translated, it gives CASSLGENAGELFF. Together with reference TRBV11-3 and TRBJ2-2, the CDR3 gives the full variable domain: EAGVVQSPRYKIIEKKQPVAFWCNPISGHNTLYWYLQNLGQGPELLIRYENEEAVDDSQLPKDRFSAERLKGVDSTLKIQPAELGDSAVYLCASSLGENAGELFFGEGSRLTVL.

The V call is TRBV4-2, the J call TRBJ2-1, with 10 bases aligning to TRBD2. The junction had 16 bases not matched to a gene; V was cut back by 4 bases and J by 4 bases. Per germline, CDR1 LGHNA and CDR2 YNFKEQ. The CDR3 is made up of 19 amino acids. The CDR3 coding sequence is TGTGCCAGCAGCCTAACAGGCCCCCCACTAGCGGGGCCTTACAATGAGCAGTTCTTC. It translates to CASSLTGPPLAGPYNEQFF.

This clone was picked up a small number of times. The chain couples TRBV7-8 to TRBJ2-3; D gene uncertain. V was pared by 1 base and J by 2 bases, with 13 bases between. This CDR3 contains 16 residues. Germline V gene lookup returns CDR1 SGHVS and CDR2 FQNEAQ. The CDR3: CASSLGSVTTTDTQYF. The CDR3 nucleotides read TGTGCCAGCAGCTTAGGGTCGGTTACAACCACAGATACGCAGTATTTT. The whole variable domain, remainder taken from reference TRBV7-8 and TRBJ2-3, is GAGVSQSPRYKVAKRGQDVALRCDPISGHVSLFWYQQALGQGPEFLTYFQNEAQLDKSGLPSDRFFAERPEGSVSTLKIQRTQQEDSAVYLCASSLGSVTTTDTQYFGPGTRLTVL.

The chain recombines TRBV18 with TRBJ2-1, with D perhaps matching TRBD1 or TRBD2 (5 bases each). The V gene's germline CDR1 is KGHSH and CDR2 LQKENI. Trimming left V 0 bases short and J 1 base short, with 7 bases between. The CDR3 extends over 15 amino acids. The DNA of the CDR3 is TGTGCCAGCTCACCACCGGGGGATTCCTACAATGAGCAGTTCTTC. Translating gives CASSPPGDSYNEQFF.

The CDR3 bases are TGTGCCAGCAGTGCTAGCGGGTCTTTGAATGAGCAGTTCTTC. It translates to CASSASGSLNEQFF. This chain joins TRBV25-1 and TRBJ2-1, with 8 bases identical to TRBD2. CDR1 and CDR2 from the germline V gene are MGHDK and SYGVNS. This CDR3 has 14 amino acids. Trimming removed 4 bases from V and 7 bases from J; junction bases left unmatched: 6.

J is TRBJ2-5 and V is TRBV15, with D perhaps TRBD1 or TRBD2 (5 bases each). Germline CDR1 and CDR2: LNHNV and YYDKDF (reference sequence). CDR3 length: 15 residues. Trimming took off 0 bases at V and 2 bases at J, with 10 bases between the two ends. CDR3: CATSRDRGGQETQYF. The CDR3 nucleotides are TGTGCCACCAGCAGAGATCGGGGCGGACAAGAGACCCAGTACTTC.

The chain has TRBV10-3 and TRBJ2-3; the D gene is possibly TRBD1 (5 bases). The V gene's germline CDR1 is ENHRY and CDR2 SYGVKD. With 0 bases removed from V and 4 bases from J, the gap between germline ends came to 14 bases. The CDR3 spans 16 residues. This chain's CDR3 is CAISESPLLGADTQYF. The CDR3 DNA reads TGTGCCATCAGTGAGTCTCCACTATTAGGGGCAGATACGCAGTATTTT.

In DNA, the CDR3 is TGTGCCAGCAGCCTCAGAAGGGCTGAAGAGACCCAGTACTTC. The encoded protein is CASSLRRAEETQYF. The V and J genes are TRBV7-2 and TRBJ2-5, with D unresolved. V lost 5 bases and J 3 bases, leaving 13 bases between the germline ends. The CDR3 consists of 14 residues. Germline CDR1 SGHTA, CDR2 FQGNSA.

The V call is TRBV2, the J call TRBJ1-1, with D hard to call. The CDR3 sequence is 12 residues long. In germline, CDR1 is SNHLY, CDR2 FYNNEI. V lost 3 bases, J lost 5 bases, and 7 bases lay in between. CDR3 sequence (DNA): TGTGCCAGCAGTGAGTACCAGACTGAAGCTTTCTTT. Translated: CASSEYQTEAFF.

The V and J genes are TRBV5-1 and TRBJ2-7; D perhaps matches TRBD1 (6 bases). Germline lookup yields CDR1 SGHRS and CDR2 YFSETQ. The CDR3 covers 15 residues. V was pared by 1 base and J by 1 base, with 12 bases between. The chain's CDR3 is CASSLIERGSYEQYF. The CDR3 DNA is TGCGCCAGCAGCTTGATCGAGAGGGGGTCCTACGAGCAGTACTTC. Drawing the rest from reference TRBV5-1 and TRBJ2-7, the complete variable domain is KAGVTQTPRYLIKTRGQQVTLSCSPISGHRSVSWYQQTPGQGLQFLFEYFSETQRNKGNFPGRFSGRQFSNSRSEMNVSTLELGDSALYLCASSLIERGSYEQYFGPGTRLTVT.

V usage is TRBV19 and J usage is TRBJ1-1; D possibly corresponds to TRBD1 (6 bases). The germline CDR1 and CDR2 sequences are LNHDA and SQIVND (reference sequence). Trimming cost V 3 bases and J 5 bases, with 16 bases left between them. The CDR3 has 15 amino acids. The CDR3 coding sequence is TGTGCCAGTAGTATCCGACAGGCCCAAAGGACTGAAGCTTTCTTT. It is translated as CASSIRQAQRTEAFF.

The chain combines TRBV6-1 with TRBJ1-2; D not certain. The CDR3 length is 13 residues. The germline V gene has CDR1 MNHNS and CDR2 SASEGT. V lost 5 bases to trimming and J lost 6 bases, with 13 bases between them. CDR3 nucleotides: TGTGCCAGCAGTCTCAGTCCGGTCAATGGCTACACCTTC. It translates to CASSLSPVNGYTF.

The rearrangement joins TRBV19 to TRBJ2-7; D is unclear. This CDR3 spans 14 amino acids. Trimming stripped 3 bases from V and 0 bases from J, with 9 bases between. Germline loops: CDR1 LNHDA, CDR2 SQIVND (reference sequence). The CDR3 is CASSIRESSYEQYF. The CDR3 DNA follows: TGTGCCAGTAGTATTAGGGAAAGCTCCTACGAGCAGTACTTC.

The chain carries TRBV6-4 and TRBJ2-1; 9 positions match TRBD1. Looked up from germline, CDR1 is MRHNA and CDR2 is SNTAGT. The CDR3 spans 14 residues. Trimming removed 4 bases from V and 9 bases from J; junction bases left unmatched: 7. CDR3 bases: TGTGCCAGCAGTGCCCGGGGACAGGGTGGTGAGCAGTTCTTC. Translated: CASSARGQGGEQFF.

The chain joins TRBV27 to TRBJ2-7; TRBD1 might be the D (6 bases). This CDR3 is built from 13 residues. Per germline, CDR1 MNHEY and CDR2 SMNVEV (reference sequence). Trimming took 6 bases from V and 2 from J, leaving 11 bases between them. The CDR3 loop is CASRLTGTYEQYF. The CDR3 DNA sequence: TGTGCCAGCAGATTGACAGGCACCTACGAGCAGTACTTC.

J is TRBJ2-5 and V is TRBV27; either TRBD1 or TRBD2 may fit D (5 bases each). The ends were cut back, 4 bases at V and 5 bases at J, with 14 bases in the middle. CDR3 length: 14 residues. Germline lookup yields CDR1 MNHEY and CDR2 SMNVEV (reference sequence). The CDR3 sequence: CASSSDGWGETQYF. DNA for the CDR3: TGTGCCAGCAGTTCGGACGGGTGGGGGGAGACCCAGTACTTC.

The chain joins TRBV6-1 to TRBJ1-2, with 8 bases aligning to TRBD1. This CDR3 spans 16 amino acids. Germline values: CDR1 MNHNS, CDR2 SASEGT. V shed 0 bases and J 4 bases; nucleotides not matched to a gene: 7. CDR3 sequence reads: CASSEAWTGRVYGYTF. The DNA for the CDR3 is TGTGCCAGCAGTGAAGCCTGGACAGGGCGCGTCTATGGCTACACCTTC.

This clone is a singleton in its sample. The chain recombines TRBV7-2 with TRBJ2-3; D remains ambiguous. The length of the CDR3 is 16 residues. CDR1 and CDR2 (germline): SGHTA, FQGNSA. The V end lost 2 bases, the J end lost 1 base, and 13 bases lay between the germline ends. The CDR3 is CASSLRSGRGTDTQYF. DNA for the CDR3: TGTGCCAGCAGCTTACGTTCAGGAAGGGGCACAGATACGCAGTATTTT.

This clone has just one count. The J gene is TRBJ2-2, the V gene TRBV7-2, with D maybe TRBD1 (6 bases). V shed 4 bases and J shed 5 bases, with 23 bases lying between them. This CDR3 region has 18 residues. Germline lookup yields CDR1 SGHTA and CDR2 FQGNSA. CDR3 region: CASSSAVTGPIQTGELFF. As DNA, the CDR3 is TGTGCCAGCAGCTCTGCGGTGACAGGCCCAATTCAGACCGGGGAGCTGTTTTTT.

This chain links TRBV6-5 with TRBJ1-6, with D perhaps matching TRBD1 (6 bases). V dropped 4 bases and J dropped 7 bases, with 14 bases sitting between them. Germline CDR1 is MNHEY and CDR2 is SVGAGI. The length of the CDR3 is 15 residues. The CDR3 reads CASSSGLQGNSPLHF. The CDR3 DNA reads as TGTGCCAGCAGTTCAGGGCTACAGGGCAATTCACCCCTCCACTTT.

The genes are TRBV7-3 and TRBJ2-1; the D is unclear. CDR3 size: 11 residues. Trimming pared 6 bases from V and 6 bases from J, leaving 6 bases between. Germline V CDR1 and CDR2: SGHTA, FQGTGA. CDR3 bases: TGTGCCAGCAGTAATACCAATGAGCAGTTCTTC. Translation: CASSNTNEQFF.

J is TRBJ1-6 and V is TRBV9, with D perhaps TRBD1 (6 bases). The V and J ends lost 3 bases and 14 bases respectively, with 15 bases between them. This CDR3 is built from 13 residues. Per the germline V gene, CDR1 is SGDLS and CDR2 is YYNGEE. CDR3 residues: CASSAGHPGTLHF. CDR3 DNA: TGTGCCAGCAGCGCGGGACACCCCGGGACCCTCCACTTT.

This clone occurred once. The chain carries TRBV2 and TRBJ1-2; D is unresolved. V dropped 6 bases and J dropped 0 bases, with 5 bases sitting between them. The CDR3 totals 12 residues. Germline V gives CDR1 SNHLY, CDR2 FYNNEI. The CDR3 reads CASSQANYGYTF. The CDR3 DNA follows: TGTGCCAGCAGCCAGGCTAACTATGGCTACACCTTC. The full variable domain, its missing parts supplied by reference TRBV2 and TRBJ1-2, is EPEVTQTPSHQVTQMGQEVILRCVPISNHLYFYWYRQILGQKVEFLVSFYNNEISEKSEIFDDQFSVERPDGSNFTLKIRSTKLEDSAMYFCASSQANYGYTFGSGTRLTVV.

V and J are TRBV7-9 and TRBJ2-1, with no clear D. This CDR3 is built from 11 residues. V lost 1 base and J 8 bases, leaving 3 bases between the germline ends. Germline CDR1 reads SEHNR; CDR2 reads FQNEAQ (reference sequence). The DNA of the CDR3 is TGTGCCAGCAGCTTAGGCGATGAGCAGTTCTTC. This gives the protein CASSLGDEQFF.

The J gene is TRBJ1-3, the V gene TRBV9; D gene unclear. Germline lookup yields CDR1 SGDLS and CDR2 YYNGEE. There are 15 residues in the CDR3. V lost 4 bases to trimming and J lost 2 bases, with 13 bases between them. The CDR3 region is CASSLSGLAGNTIYF. CDR3 coding DNA: TGTGCCAGCAGCTTATCCGGGCTAGCTGGAAACACCATATATTTT.

V usage is TRBV6-5 and J usage is TRBJ1-4; 8 bases match TRBD1. The CDR3 runs 13 residues. Germline V gives CDR1 MNHEY, CDR2 SVGAGI. V shed 7 bases and J 13 bases; nucleotides not matched to a gene: 11. The CDR3 nucleotides read TGTGCCAGCAAATCGACAGGGGTGGGGACACTGTTTTTT. The encoded protein is CASKSTGVGTLFF.

This clone was seen a single time. The chain employs TRBV19 and TRBJ2-1; 12 nucleotides align to TRBD1. There are 22 residues in the CDR3. J was trimmed by 2 bases and V by 5 bases; bases with no gene match: 22. Germline assignment: CDR1 LNHDA and CDR2 SQIVND (reference sequence). The CDR3 region has the DNA TGTGCCAGTAGTGTGGTTTTAATGGGGTTTGGGACAGGGGGCACCCCCTACAATGAGCAGTTCTTC. Residues: CASSVVLMGFGTGGTPYNEQFF. The variable domain in full, with the rest retrieved from reference TRBV19 and TRBJ2-1, is DGGITQSPKYLFRKEGQNVTLSCEQNLNHDAMYWYRQDPGQGLRLIYYSQIVNDFQKGDIAEGYSVSREKKESFPLTVTSAQKNPTAFYLCASSVVLMGFGTGGTPYNEQFFGPGTRLTVL.

This chain uses TRBV7-6 with TRBJ2-1; TRBD2 aligns across 8 bases. Germline V gene data show CDR1 as SGHVS and CDR2 as FNYEAQ. V dropped 0 bases and J dropped 10; count of bases not matched to a gene: 2. The CDR3 extends over 13 amino acids. The CDR3 spells CASSLATGGEQFF. In DNA, the CDR3 is TGTGCCAGCAGCTTAGCTACGGGGGGGGAGCAGTTCTTC. The complete variable domain, with remaining parts taken from reference TRBV7-6 and TRBJ2-1, reads GAGVSQSPRYKVTKRGQDVALRCDPISGHVSLYWYRQALGQGPEFLTYFNYEAQQDKSGLPNDRFSAERPEGSISTLTIQRTEQRDSAMYRCASSLATGGEQFFGPGTRLTVL.

The gene calls are TRBV10-1 and TRBJ1-2; TRBD1 might be the D (5 bases). V gave up 3 bases and J gave up 7 bases, with 24 bases separating them. CDR3 length: 17 residues. The germline CDR1 and CDR2 sequences are WNHNN and SYGVQD (reference sequence). The chain's CDR3 is CASSEEGPLSTAIGYTF. CDR3 coding DNA: TGCGCCAGCAGTGAAGAGGGACCCCTGTCCACTGCTATTGGCTACACCTTC.

The chain couples TRBV5-4 to TRBJ2-5, with TRBD1 identical over 9 bases. The CDR3 extends over 16 amino acids. Per germline, CDR1 SGHNT and CDR2 YYREEE (reference sequence). The V gene end was trimmed by 5 bases and the J gene end by 5 bases; junction bases not matched to a gene: 13. CDR3 coding DNA: TGTGCCAGCAGGGGAGAGGAACAGGGGGCTGGGGAGACCCAGTACTTC. Encoded protein: CASRGEEQGAGETQYF. Together with reference TRBV5-4 and TRBJ2-5, the CDR3 gives the full variable domain: ETGVTQSPTHLIKTRGQQVTLRCSSQSGHNTVSWYQQALGQGPQFIFQYYREEENGRGNFPPRFSGLQFPNYSSELNVNALELDDSALYLCASRGEEQGAGETQYFGPGTRLLVL.

The chain is built from TRBV4-3 and TRBJ2-1; D is possibly TRBD2 (5 bases). The V gene lost 0 bases and the J gene lost 7 bases, with 13 bases spanning the gap. The CDR3 extends over 15 amino acids. The germline V gene has CDR1 LGHNA and CDR2 YSLEER. CDR3: CASSQDRLRANEQFF. The CDR3 region has the DNA TGCGCCAGCAGCCAAGATCGATTGCGGGCGAATGAGCAGTTCTTC.

This clone showed up just a few times. J is TRBJ1-5 and V is TRBV4-2; 10 positions agree with TRBD1. In germline, CDR1 is LGHNA, CDR2 YNFKEQ. V lost 1 base and J lost 6; bases outside the gene matches: 3. The CDR3 contains 15 residues. In nucleotides, the CDR3 is TGTGCCAGCAGCCAAGGGACAGGGGGAGTTCAGCCCCAGCATTTT. Translation gives CASSQGTGGVQPQHF.